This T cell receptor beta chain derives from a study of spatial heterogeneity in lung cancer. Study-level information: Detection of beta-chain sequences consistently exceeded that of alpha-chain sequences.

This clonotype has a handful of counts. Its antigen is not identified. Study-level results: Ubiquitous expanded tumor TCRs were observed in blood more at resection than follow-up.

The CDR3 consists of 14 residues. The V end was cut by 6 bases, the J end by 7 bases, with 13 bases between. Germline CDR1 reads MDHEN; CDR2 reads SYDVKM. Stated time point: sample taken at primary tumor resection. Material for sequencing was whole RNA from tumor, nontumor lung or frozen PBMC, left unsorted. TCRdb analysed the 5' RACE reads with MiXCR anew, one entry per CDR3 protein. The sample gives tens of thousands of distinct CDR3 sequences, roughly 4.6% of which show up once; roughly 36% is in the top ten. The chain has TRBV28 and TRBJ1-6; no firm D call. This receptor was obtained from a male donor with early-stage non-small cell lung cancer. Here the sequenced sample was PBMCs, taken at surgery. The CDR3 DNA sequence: TGTGCCAGCAGCAGGTCCCCAACCAATTCACCCCTCCACTTT. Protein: CASSRSPTNSPLHF.